Here is one T cell receptor (beta chain) with its context. Its cognate antigen is unknown. The DNA is omitted, as the CDR3 cannot be located on it reliably, and the CDR3 follows TCRdb's listing. The data originate from a study of neurological immune-mediated disorders. General observations from the study: HTLV-1-associated myelopathy had the most TCR clonal expansion, and multiple sclerosis had the least, less than healthy controls.

Germline-derived CDR1 and CDR2 are KGHDR and SFDVKD. The CDR3 is 23 amino acids in total, end residues counted. The making of cDNA relied on 5'RACE with 10-nucleotide random UMIs. TCRdb itself ran the 5' RACE reads through MiXCR, one entry per CDR3 protein. The top ten hold roughly 46% of the sample, which has around 5,000 distinct CDR3 sequences, less than 25% seen once. J is TRBJ1-1 and V is TRBV24-1. The sample comprised CD8+ T cells from blood. This receptor was obtained from a woman in her fifties or sixties with HTLV-1-associated myelopathy (HAM/TSP). CDR3 residues: CATSPTNSALYLCASKEGTEAFF.